Described below is a single TCR beta chain sequence and its context. The assay was immunoSEQ multiplex PCR, and TCRdb's table has in-frame clones only and misses some. The sample contains more than 40,000 clones, roughly nine tenths of which appear only once. The sample belongs to a study of T cell changes during pregnancy in multiple sclerosis. The starting material was CD4+ T cells from peripheral blood mononuclear cells, obtained in the first trimester of pregnancy. The receptor's source is a female donor with multiple sclerosis, enrolled in a pregnancy study.

The CDR3 region has the DNA TGTGCCAGCGGCCGGAGTGGAGTGAACACTGAAGCTTTCTTT. This codes for CASGRSGVNTEAFF. The chain couples TRBV7-9 to TRBJ1-1; no clear D gene. V was pared by 8 bases and J by 0 bases, with 13 bases between. The CDR3 totals 14 residues. Germline V gene sequence: CDR1 SEHNR, CDR2 FQNEAQ (reference sequence).